The source of this TCR beta chain is a study of blood T cell repertoires in COVID-19. Study as a whole: Samples representing acute and convalescent COVID-19 were sourced from the United States, Italy and Spain. PBMCs, B-cell-depleted T cells, or T cells provided the cDNA or gDNA that made up the material.

Losses at the gene ends were 6 bases for V and 5 bases for J; bases not matched to a gene: 4. The CDR3 is 14 amino acids. Germline CDR1 is ENHRY and CDR2 is SYGVKD. How the authors handled the data: The assay estimated nucleated cells by amplifying reference gene primers. Using immunoSEQ multiplex PCR, the repertoire was profiled, and TCRdb retains in-frame clones only, with some absent. From that table come the V and J calls and clone size; the DNA was used to work out D and trimming. The table records roughly 100,000 clones, roughly four fifths of them present only once. The sample was peripheral blood. The rearrangement joins TRBV10-3 to TRBJ2-5; 12 bases are a match to TRBD2. The TCR comes from a man aged 70 or older with active or convalescent COVID-19. CDR3 in amino acids: CAIRTSGSSETQYF. The CDR3 nucleotides read TGTGCCATCAGGACTAGCGGGAGTAGCGAGACCCAGTACTTC.